This T cell receptor beta chain comes out of a study of blood T cell repertoires in COVID-19. CDR1 LNHDA and CDR2 SQIVND come from the germline V gene (reference sequence). Trimming stripped 4 bases from V and 5 bases from J, with 17 bases between. The CDR3 has 15 amino acids. Method: immunoSEQ multiplex PCR; TCRdb's copy keeps in-frame clones and lacks some. The top ten hold around 4% of the sample, which has about 230,000 clones, around nine tenths seen once. The chain employs TRBV19 and TRBJ2-5; D is possibly TRBD2 (7 bases). Sequencing used PBMCs or T cells enriched from blood (not recorded which). This sequence originates from a woman in her 30s with acute COVID-19. This chain's CDR3 is CASSTASGGAETQYF. CDR3 nucleotide sequence: TGTGCCAGTAGTACCGCCTCGGGGGGCGCGGAGACCCAGTACTTC.